A single sample is the source of the 17 T cell receptor beta chains below, sequenced in a study of CD8 T cells in ankylosing spondylitis. TCRdb reprocessed the 5' RACE reads with MiXCR, giving one entry per CDR3 protein. Of hundreds of thousands of distinct CDR3 sequences listed, about an eighth are singletons. Their cognate antigens are unknown. Points from the study as a whole: There was a TCR beta motif, made of several highly homologous variants, that appeared characteristic of ankylosing spondylitis blood.

Sequenced material: blood, either unsorted or a sorted T cell fraction (not recorded which). These receptors all stem from a male donor with ankylosing spondylitis.

This clonotype was seen ten or more times. The chain is built from TRBV20-1 and TRBJ2-2, with 8 bases aligning to TRBD2. CDR1 is DFQATT and CDR2 is SNEGSKA in the germline V gene (reference sequence). The ends lost 7 bases at V and 3 bases at J; junction bases unmatched: 4. This CDR3 comprises 13 residues. CDR3 sequence: CSGSREDTGELFF. The CDR3 coding sequence is TGCAGTGGATCGCGGGAGGACACCGGGGAGCTGTTTTTT.

This clonotype came up a few times. The V gene is TRBV15, the J gene TRBJ2-1; 9 bases match TRBD2. J gave up 4 bases and V 9 bases, and 13 bases lay outside the gene matches. The CDR3 runs to 16 residues. Per germline, CDR1 LNHNV and CDR2 YYDKDF (reference sequence). This CDR3 is CATASGGGGPYNEQFF. The DNA for the CDR3 is TGTGCCACGGCGAGTGGCGGGGGGGGGCCATACAATGAGCAGTTCTTC.

This clonotype has just a few counts. The chain employs TRBV12-3 or TRBV12-4 and TRBJ1-5; perhaps TRBD1 as D (6 bases). The CDR3 covers 15 residues. Trimming removed 5 bases at V and 5 bases at J, with 16 bases between. CDR3 region: CASSAWGQGYQPQHF. The CDR3, as DNA: TGTGCCAGCAGTGCCTGGGGGCAGGGGTATCAGCCCCAGCATTTT.

The CDR3, as DNA: TGTGCCAGCAGTTTGGGGTCGGATGGGAATCAGCCCCAGCATTTT. Its translation: CASSLGSDGNQPQHF. The rearrangement uses TRBV12-3 or TRBV12-4 and TRBJ1-5; no reliable D call. CDR3 size: 15 residues. V shed 3 bases and J shed 4 bases, with 13 bases lying between them.

The rearrangement uses TRBV12-3 or TRBV12-4 and TRBJ1-1; tentative D call: TRBD1 (6 bases). Between the trimmed V and J ends, which lost 2 bases and 5 bases, there was a span of 12 bases. There are 14 residues in the CDR3. Written as DNA, the CDR3 is TGTGCCAGCAGTTTATTCCAGGGGATAACTGAAGCTTTCTTT. Protein: CASSLFQGITEAFF.

This clonotype turned up a few times. The V call is TRBV20-1, the J call TRBJ1-5, with 8 nucleotides matching TRBD1. The germline V gene has CDR1 DFQATT and CDR2 SNEGSKA (reference sequence). CDR3 length: 13 amino acids. With 5 bases clipped from V and 7 bases from J, the junction kept 7 bases outside the gene matches. The CDR3 sequence: CSALGQGQQPQHF. CDR3 DNA sequence: TGCAGTGCTCTCGGACAGGGCCAACAGCCCCAGCATTTT.

At least ten counts were recorded for this clonotype. The V gene is TRBV4-3, the J gene TRBJ2-1; D perhaps matches TRBD2 (6 bases). CDR1 is LGHNA, CDR2 YSLEER, per germline. The CDR3 runs to 14 residues. V lost 0 bases, J lost 8 bases, and 11 bases lay in between. The CDR3 loop reads CASSQDPQRDEQFF. The CDR3, as DNA: TGCGCCAGCAGCCAAGATCCCCAGCGGGATGAGCAGTTCTTC.

This clonotype was picked up a small number of times. The rearrangement joins TRBV21-1 to TRBJ1-5. TRBV21-1 is a pseudogene locus. The CDR3 is 16 amino acids. CDR3 residues: CASSIGRMIRNQPQHF. The CDR3 coding sequence is TGTGCCAGCAGCATCGGACGAATGATTCGCAATCAGCCCCAGCATTTT.

This chain uses TRBV6-5 with TRBJ1-5; D uncertain. Looked up from germline, CDR1 is MNHEY and CDR2 is SVGAGI. The CDR3 spans 14 residues. V lost 0 bases and J lost 6, with 9 bases in between. CDR3 sequence reads: CASSYSGSVQPQHF. As DNA, the CDR3 is TGTGCCAGCAGTTACTCGGGGAGTGTTCAGCCCCAGCATTTT.

The chain joins TRBV15 to TRBJ1-5, with D uncertain. The ends were cut back, 0 bases at V and 11 bases at J, with 8 bases in the middle. The CDR3 has 12 amino acids. Germline V gene lookup returns CDR1 LNHNV and CDR2 YYDKDF (reference sequence). CDR3 in DNA: TGTGCCACCAGCAGAGATCTAGAGGCCCAGCATTTT. Its protein product is CATSRDLEAQHF.

This chain uses TRBV20-1 with TRBJ1-1, with a possible D match to TRBD1 (5 bases). This CDR3 is 14 amino acids long. Germline values: CDR1 DFQATT, CDR2 SNEGSKA (reference sequence). The V gene lost 6 bases and the J gene lost 4 bases, with 18 bases spanning the gap. CDR3 residues: CSAMTGGLSTEAFF. CDR3 bases: TGCAGTGCAATGACGGGGGGTTTGAGCACTGAAGCTTTCTTT.

This clonotype was seen a handful of times. This rearrangement joins TRBV7-2 to TRBJ2-7; maybe TRBD2 (5 bases). V was pared by 5 bases and J by 5 bases, with 16 bases between. The CDR3 has 14 amino acids. The germline V gene encodes CDR1 SGHTA and CDR2 FQGNSA. Here the CDR3 reads CASSLLATYDEQYF. The DNA of the CDR3 is TGTGCCAGCAGCCTTCTAGCCACCTACGACGAGCAGTACTTC.

This clonotype has just a few counts. J is TRBJ1-5 and V is TRBV20-1; the D gene is possibly TRBD1 (5 bases). The CDR3 sequence is 16 residues long. The germline V and J ends were trimmed by 1 base and 0 bases, with 13 bases remaining between them. Per the germline V gene, CDR1 is DFQATT and CDR2 is SNEGSKA (reference sequence). The CDR3 loop reads CSARAVREYSNQPQHF. The CDR3, as DNA: TGCAGTGCTAGAGCGGTCAGGGAGTATAGCAATCAGCCCCAGCATTTT.

This clonotype was found many times. J is TRBJ2-7 and V is TRBV15; 10 nucleotides line up with TRBD2. CDR1 LNHNV and CDR2 YYDKDF come from the germline V gene (reference sequence). The CDR3 totals 15 residues. The V gene end was trimmed by 1 base and the J gene end by 4 bases; junction bases not matched to a gene: 4. CDR3 protein: CATSRAPSGSYEQYF. The CDR3 DNA is TGTGCCACCAGCAGAGCTCCTAGCGGGAGTTACGAGCAGTACTTC.

This clonotype showed up many times. This chain connects TRBV4-3 to TRBJ1-1, with D possibly TRBD1 on 6 matching bases. Trimming stripped 4 bases from V and 2 bases from J, with 23 bases between. Germline-derived CDR1 and CDR2 are LGHNA and YSLEER. CDR3 length equals 18 residues. The CDR3 nucleotides read TGCGCCAGCAGCCGCCGGTACGGCGGGTGGGACACCAACACTGAAGCTTTCTTT. It encodes CASSRRYGGWDTNTEAFF.

This clonotype was seen many times. This chain connects TRBV29-1 to TRBJ1-1; the match to TRBD1 covers 7 bases. Per the germline V gene, CDR1 is SQVTM and CDR2 is ANQGSEA. CDR3 length: 11 amino acids. Trimming at V came to 6 bases and at J to 7 bases, leaving 5 bases not matched to a gene. CDR3 DNA: TGCAGCGTCGTAGGACAGGTTGAAGCTTTCTTT. It specifies CSVVGQVEAFF.

The CDR3 region has the DNA TGCAGCGTTGACAGGACAGGGGGACACGGGGAGCTGTTTTTT. Protein product: CSVDRTGGHGELFF. The rearrangement joins TRBV29-1 to TRBJ2-2; the match to TRBD1 covers 10 bases. Germline trimming cut 3 bases from V and 7 bases from J; bases unmatched to any gene: 5. Germline-derived CDR1 and CDR2 are SQVTM and ANQGSEA. The CDR3 is 14 residues long.